These 12 T cell receptor beta chains share one sample of origin, sequenced in a study of blood T cell repertoires in COVID-19. The table came from immunoSEQ multiplex PCR; TCRdb's copy has only in-frame clones and leaves some out. The top ten hold about 41% of the sample, which has roughly 65,000 clones, roughly four fifths seen once. The sequencing sample was made of peripheral blood. These receptor sequences come from a human donor in a cohort sampled during active COVID-19.

The sample holds one count of this clone. The chain recombines TRBV15 with TRBJ1-4; no reliable D call. Per germline, CDR1 LNHNV and CDR2 YYDKDF (reference sequence). V was cut by 0 bases and J by 4 bases, with 12 bases left in between. The CDR3 contains 16 residues. The CDR3, as DNA: TGTGCCACCAGCAGAGACGGCCGGGATCATAATGAAAAACTGTTTTTT. Amino acid sequence: CATSRDGRDHNEKLFF.

This clone was picked up a small number of times. The chain has TRBV5-6 and TRBJ1-5; TRBD1 is a possible D gene (6 bases). The germline V and J ends were trimmed by 2 bases and 2 bases, with 11 bases remaining between them. The CDR3 runs to 15 residues. Per germline, CDR1 SGHDT and CDR2 YYEEEE. CDR3 DNA sequence: TGTGCCAGCAGCTTTGGGAACAGGGGCAATCAGCCCCAGCATTTT. It specifies CASSFGNRGNQPQHF.

This clone was seen only once. The chain couples TRBV19 to TRBJ1-4; 10 bases are a match to TRBD1. The germline V gene encodes CDR1 LNHDA and CDR2 SQIVND (reference sequence). V gave up 6 bases and J gave up 1 base; unmatched junction bases: 8. This CDR3 has 17 amino acids. The CDR3 sequence is CASRTPGQGLTNEKLFF. The CDR3, as DNA: TGTGCCAGTAGAACTCCGGGACAGGGGCTAACTAATGAAAAACTGTTTTTT.

The gene calls are TRBV5-4 and TRBJ1-2; D remains unclear. This CDR3 has 14 amino acids. Trimming took off 4 bases at V and 3 bases at J, with 13 bases between the two ends. CDR1 and CDR2 (germline): SGHNT, YYREEE (reference sequence). In DNA form, the CDR3 reads TGTGCCAGCAGCCAAAACAAGGGAGACTATGGCTACACCTTC. Amino acid sequence: CASSQNKGDYGYTF.

The V gene is TRBV6-4, the J gene TRBJ1-6, with D maybe TRBD1 (5 bases). The CDR3 has 14 amino acids. Trimming left V 8 bases short and J 6 bases short, with 14 bases between. CDR1 and CDR2 from the germline V gene are MRHNA and SNTAGT. The CDR3 is CASAVTGFNSPLHF. The CDR3, as DNA: TGTGCCAGCGCGGTAACAGGATTTAATTCACCCCTCCACTTT.

The V call is TRBV18, the J call TRBJ2-1, with 11 bases lining up with TRBD1. Trimming took 5 bases from V and 7 from J; bases not matched to a gene: 4. The CDR3 is 14 amino acids. Germline V gene data show CDR1 as KGHSH and CDR2 as LQKENI. The CDR3 DNA is TGTGCCAGCTCATCGGGACAGGGGGGGAATGAGCAGTTCTTC. The encoded protein is CASSSGQGGNEQFF.

The chain uses TRBV7-9 and TRBJ2-7; 8 positions agree with TRBD1. This CDR3 comprises 12 residues. V trimming: 5 bases; J trimming: 12 bases; junction bases outside the gene matches: 9. CDR1 is SEHNR and CDR2 is FQNEAQ in the germline V gene (reference sequence). The DNA for the CDR3 is TGTGCCAGCAGCCGAGACAGGGGTTGGAGGTACTTC. Amino acid sequence: CASSRDRGWRYF.

This chain connects TRBV7-9 to TRBJ2-3; TRBD1 matches 7 bases. CDR3 length: 14 amino acids. After removal of 5 bases from V and 4 bases from J, the junction contained 6 bases not matched to a gene. CDR1 is SEHNR and CDR2 is FQNEAQ in the germline V gene (reference sequence). In DNA, the CDR3 is TGTGCCAGCAGCCTGGACAGGCCCCCAGATACGCAGTATTTT. Amino acids: CASSLDRPPDTQYF.

The chain employs TRBV11-3 and TRBJ1-2, with no clear D. The ends were cut back, 0 bases at V and 3 bases at J, with 5 bases in the middle. Germline CDR1 SGHNT, CDR2 YENEEA. The CDR3 covers 13 residues. CDR3 nucleotides: TGTGCCAGCAGCTTAGATCGGGACTATGGCTACACCTTC. It specifies CASSLDRDYGYTF.

CDR3: CASSTQGAVEKLFF. For the CDR3, the DNA is TGTGCCAGCAGCACACAGGGCGCGGTTGAAAAACTGTTTTTT. This chain connects TRBV5-6 to TRBJ1-4, with D possibly TRBD1 on 6 matching bases. Germline values: CDR1 SGHDT, CDR2 YYEEEE. The CDR3 runs to 14 residues. Trimming left V 4 bases short and J 7 bases short, with 14 bases between.

The DNA for the CDR3 is TGTGCCATCAGGGCCGGGACAGGGGGCTCCTACGAGCAGTACTTC. Its protein is CAIRAGTGGSYEQYF. The rearrangement joins TRBV10-3 to TRBJ2-7; 11 nucleotides match TRBD1. The CDR3 length is 15 residues. Germline V gene lookup returns CDR1 ENHRY and CDR2 SYGVKD. J gave up 0 bases and V 6 bases, and 4 bases lay outside the gene matches.

The rearrangement links TRBV6-1 to TRBJ2-1, with TRBD2 matching 12 bases. Germline-derived CDR1 and CDR2 are MNHNS and SASEGT. V shed 3 bases, J shed 7 bases, and the junction held 10 bases outside the gene matches. This CDR3 has 17 residues. In DNA form, the CDR3 reads TGTGCCAGCAGTGATCCGACCCTAGCGGGGGGGGCAAATGAGCAGTTCTTC. This sequence encodes CASSDPTLAGGANEQFF.